The 5 T cell receptor beta chains below come from one sample, sequenced in a study of T cells after yellow fever vaccination (dated 2019 in TCRdb). This specimen's treatment or condition label, interpreted: live attenuated yellow fever vaccine strain. Preparation of the library involved 5' RACE. The reads were generated on an Illumina HiSeq 2500. In-frame beta chains were kept once TCRdb had trimmed the public reads at Q25 with fastp and called clones with MiXCR. Under each unique CDR3 protein, matching rows form one entry showing the most common genes and DNA. Within this sample are about 340,000 distinct CDR3 sequences, with 8.5% to 10% of them counted one time only. 18% of the sample lies in the top ten. The material was PBMCs, obtained on the day of the first yellow fever vaccination. These receptor sequences come from a young man who received the YFV17D yellow fever vaccine.

This clonotype was observed a handful of times. The chain has TRBV4-1 and TRBJ2-7, with 13 bases identical to TRBD2. The CDR3 spans 16 residues. Germline V gene data show CDR1 as MGHRA and CDR2 as YSYEKL. After removal of 3 bases from V and 0 bases from J, the junction contained 2 bases not matched to a gene. CDR3 in DNA: TGCGCCAGCAGCCATGGGACTAGCGGGACCTCCTACGAGCAGTACTTC. This encodes CASSHGTSGTSYEQYF.

The rearrangement links TRBV3-1 to TRBJ2-7, with D perhaps matching TRBD2 (5 bases). Germline V gene lookup returns CDR1 LGHDT and CDR2 YNNKEL (reference sequence). The V end lost 8 bases, the J end lost 7 bases, and 21 bases lay between the germline ends. The CDR3 spans 14 residues. CDR3 region: CASPSARNWREQYF. CDR3 nucleotides: TGTGCCAGCCCGTCGGCGAGGAATTGGAGGGAGCAGTACTTC.

The chain uses TRBV4-1 and TRBJ1-2; D unresolved. Germline CDR1 is MGHRA and CDR2 is YSYEKL. The ends were cut back, 2 bases at V and 4 bases at J, with 11 bases in the middle. The CDR3 length is 14 residues. Here the CDR3 reads CASSQIRVSYGYTF. CDR3 DNA sequence: TGCGCCAGCAGCCAAATCCGGGTGAGCTATGGCTACACCTTC.

The chain has TRBV27 and TRBJ1-4, with D uncertain. CDR1 is MNHEY and CDR2 is SMNVEV in the germline V gene (reference sequence). The CDR3 is 15 amino acids. V was shortened by 5 bases and J by 4 bases, with 14 bases between the two germline ends. The CDR3 sequence: CASSPSRSFNEKLFF. In DNA, the CDR3 is TGTGCCAGCAGTCCTTCTAGGAGCTTTAATGAAAAACTGTTTTTT.

This clonotype has just a few counts. The CDR3 DNA follows: TGTGCCAGCACTTTTGGCTCTGGAAACACCATATATTTT. Its protein product is CASTFGSGNTIYF. The genes are TRBV28 and TRBJ1-3; unclear D gene. V was trimmed by 7 bases and J by 0 bases, leaving 7 bases between them. Germline V gene lookup returns CDR1 MDHEN and CDR2 SYDVKM. This CDR3 comprises 13 residues.